This TCR beta chain was sequenced for a study of T cells after yellow fever vaccination. CDR3 length equals 13 residues. Trimming stripped 2 bases from V and 3 bases from J, with 6 bases between. MiXCR was run by TCRdb on the 5' RACE reads, yielding one entry per CDR3 protein. Counted here are fewer than 450,000 distinct CDR3 sequences, roughly 8.6% occurring once; the ten biggest clones make up about 16%. This clonotype was counted only a few times. The sequences come from PBMCs, collected roughly 46 days after the first yellow fever vaccination. The V gene is TRBV12-3 or TRBV12-4, the J gene TRBJ2-3, with D unclear. This clonotype originated in a man in his late teens or twenties who received the YFV17D yellow fever vaccine. CDR3 loop: CASSLRATDTQYF. The CDR3 DNA is TGTGCCAGCAGTTTAAGGGCTACAGATACGCAGTATTTT.